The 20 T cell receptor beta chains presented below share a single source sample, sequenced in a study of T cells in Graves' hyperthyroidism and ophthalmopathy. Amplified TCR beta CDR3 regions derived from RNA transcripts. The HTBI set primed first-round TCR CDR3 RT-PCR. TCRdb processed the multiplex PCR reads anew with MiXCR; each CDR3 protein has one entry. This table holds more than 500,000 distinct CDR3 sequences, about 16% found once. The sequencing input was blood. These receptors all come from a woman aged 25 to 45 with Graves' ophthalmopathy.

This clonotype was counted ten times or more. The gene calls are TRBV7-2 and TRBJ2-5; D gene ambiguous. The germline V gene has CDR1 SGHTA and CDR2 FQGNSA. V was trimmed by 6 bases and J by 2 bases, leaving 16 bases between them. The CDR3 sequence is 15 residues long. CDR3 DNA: TGTGCCAGCAGTCGGTTAGCAGGAGTTCAAGAGACCCAGTACTTC. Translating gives CASSRLAGVQETQYF.

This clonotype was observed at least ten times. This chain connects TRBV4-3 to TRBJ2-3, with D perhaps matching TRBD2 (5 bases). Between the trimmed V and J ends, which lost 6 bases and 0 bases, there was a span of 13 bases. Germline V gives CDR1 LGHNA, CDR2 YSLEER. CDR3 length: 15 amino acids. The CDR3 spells CASSPTRRSTDTQYF. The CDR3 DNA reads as TGCGCCAGCAGTCCCACTAGAAGAAGCACAGATACGCAGTATTTT.

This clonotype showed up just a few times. The CDR3 loop is CASSIPGLGHEQYF. The CDR3 DNA is TGTGCCAGCAGTATTCCGGGACTAGGGCACGAGCAGTACTTC. V and J are TRBV27 and TRBJ2-7; 8 nucleotides agree with TRBD2. The CDR3 is made up of 14 amino acids. Trimming took 5 bases from V and 5 from J; bases not matched to a gene: 8. Per the germline V gene, CDR1 is MNHEY and CDR2 is SMNVEV (reference sequence).

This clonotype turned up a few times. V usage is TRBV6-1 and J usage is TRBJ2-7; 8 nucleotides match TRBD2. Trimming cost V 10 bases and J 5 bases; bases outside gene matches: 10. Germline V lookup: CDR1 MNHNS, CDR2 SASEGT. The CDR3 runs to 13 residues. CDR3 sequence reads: CAIWPGGRDEQYF. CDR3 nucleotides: TGTGCCATCTGGCCGGGAGGGCGGGACGAGCAGTACTTC.

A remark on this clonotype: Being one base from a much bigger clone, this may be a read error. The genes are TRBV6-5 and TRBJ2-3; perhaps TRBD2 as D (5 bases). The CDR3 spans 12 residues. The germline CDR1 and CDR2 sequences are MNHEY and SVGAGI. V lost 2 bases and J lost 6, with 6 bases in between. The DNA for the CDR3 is TGTGCCAGCAGTTACACGGGGGATACGCAGTATTTT. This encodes CASSYTGDTQYF.

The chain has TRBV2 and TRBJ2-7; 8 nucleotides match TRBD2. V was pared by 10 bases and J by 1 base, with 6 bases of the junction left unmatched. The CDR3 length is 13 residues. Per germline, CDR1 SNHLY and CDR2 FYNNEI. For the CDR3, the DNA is TGTGCCATTAAGCGGGGGCAGTCCTACGAGCAGTACTTC. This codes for CAIKRGQSYEQYF.

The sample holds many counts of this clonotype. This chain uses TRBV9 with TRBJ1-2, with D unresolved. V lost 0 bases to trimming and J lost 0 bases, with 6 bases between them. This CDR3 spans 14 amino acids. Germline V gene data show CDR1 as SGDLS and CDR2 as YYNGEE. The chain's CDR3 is CASSVGRANYGYTF. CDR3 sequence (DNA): TGTGCCAGCAGCGTAGGGCGAGCTAACTATGGCTACACCTTC.

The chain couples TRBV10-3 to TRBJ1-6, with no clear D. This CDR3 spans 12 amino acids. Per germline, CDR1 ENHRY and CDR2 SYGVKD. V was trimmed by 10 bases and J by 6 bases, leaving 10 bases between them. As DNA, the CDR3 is TGTGCCACCCAAGAAAGTAATTCACCCCTCCACTTT. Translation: CATQESNSPLHF.

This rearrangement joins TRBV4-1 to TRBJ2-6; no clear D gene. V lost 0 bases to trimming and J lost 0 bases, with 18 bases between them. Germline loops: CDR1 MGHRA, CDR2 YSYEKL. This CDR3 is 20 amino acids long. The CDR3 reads CASSQDRPTVIGSGANVLTF. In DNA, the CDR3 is TGCGCCAGCAGCCAAGATAGGCCCACAGTGATAGGCTCTGGGGCCAACGTCCTGACTTTC.

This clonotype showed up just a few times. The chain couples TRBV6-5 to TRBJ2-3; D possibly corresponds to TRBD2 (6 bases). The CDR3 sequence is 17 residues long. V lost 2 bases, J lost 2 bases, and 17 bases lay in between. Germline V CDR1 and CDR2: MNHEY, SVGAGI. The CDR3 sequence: CASSYRSRGGDTDTQYF. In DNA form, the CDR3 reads TGTGCCAGCAGTTACCGAAGCCGAGGCGGGGACACAGATACGCAGTATTTT.

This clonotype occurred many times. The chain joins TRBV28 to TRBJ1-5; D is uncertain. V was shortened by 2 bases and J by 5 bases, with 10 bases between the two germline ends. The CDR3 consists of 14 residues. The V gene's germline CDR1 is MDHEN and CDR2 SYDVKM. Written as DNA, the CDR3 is TGTGCCAGCAGTTTAGTACCGTACCATCAGCCCCAGCATTTT. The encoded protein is CASSLVPYHQPQHF.

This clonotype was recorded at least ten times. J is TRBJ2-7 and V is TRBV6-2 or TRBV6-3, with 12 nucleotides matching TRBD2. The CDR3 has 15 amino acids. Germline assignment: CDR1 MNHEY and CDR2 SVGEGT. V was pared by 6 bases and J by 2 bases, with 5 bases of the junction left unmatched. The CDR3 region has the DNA TGTGCCAGCAGCAGCACTAGCGGGAGGCCCTACGAGCAGTACTTC. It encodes CASSSTSGRPYEQYF.

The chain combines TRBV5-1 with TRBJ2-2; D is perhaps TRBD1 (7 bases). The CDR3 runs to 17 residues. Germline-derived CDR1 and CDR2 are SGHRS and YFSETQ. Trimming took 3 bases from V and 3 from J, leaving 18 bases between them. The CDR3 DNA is TGCGCCAGCAGCTGGTGGACAGGAGGGATGCACACCGGGGAGCTGTTTTTT. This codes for CASSWWTGGMHTGELFF. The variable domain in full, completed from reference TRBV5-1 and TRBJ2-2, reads KAGVTQTPRYLIKTRGQQVTLSCSPISGHRSVSWYQQTPGQGLQFLFEYFSETQRNKGNFPGRFSGRQFSNSRSEMNVSTLELGDSALYLCASSWWTGGMHTGELFFGEGSRLTVL.

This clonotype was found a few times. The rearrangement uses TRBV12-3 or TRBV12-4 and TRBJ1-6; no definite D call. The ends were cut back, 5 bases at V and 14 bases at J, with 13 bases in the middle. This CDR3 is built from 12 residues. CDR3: CASSEDLATLHF. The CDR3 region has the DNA TGTGCCAGCAGTGAGGACTTGGCCACCCTCCACTTT.

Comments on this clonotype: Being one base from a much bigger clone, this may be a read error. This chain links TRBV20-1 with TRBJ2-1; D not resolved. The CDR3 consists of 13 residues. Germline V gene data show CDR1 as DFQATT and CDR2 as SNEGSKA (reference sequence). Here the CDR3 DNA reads TGCAGTGCTAGCAAGAGCTCCTACAGTGAGCAGTTCTTC. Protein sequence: CSASKSSYSEQFF.

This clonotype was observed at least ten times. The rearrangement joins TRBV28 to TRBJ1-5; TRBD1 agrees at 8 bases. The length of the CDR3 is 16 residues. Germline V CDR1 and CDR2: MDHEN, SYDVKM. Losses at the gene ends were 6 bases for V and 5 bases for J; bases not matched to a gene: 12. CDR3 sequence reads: CASSPLVDRGYQPQHF. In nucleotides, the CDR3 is TGTGCCAGCAGCCCACTGGTCGACAGGGGCTATCAGCCCCAGCATTTT.

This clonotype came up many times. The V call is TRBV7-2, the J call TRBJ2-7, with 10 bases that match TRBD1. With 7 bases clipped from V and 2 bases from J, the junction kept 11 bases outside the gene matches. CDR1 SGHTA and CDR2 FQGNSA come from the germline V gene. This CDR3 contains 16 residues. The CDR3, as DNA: TGTGCCAGCACCTCGGGGCCGGGACAGGGGACCTACGAGCAGTACTTC. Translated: CASTSGPGQGTYEQYF.

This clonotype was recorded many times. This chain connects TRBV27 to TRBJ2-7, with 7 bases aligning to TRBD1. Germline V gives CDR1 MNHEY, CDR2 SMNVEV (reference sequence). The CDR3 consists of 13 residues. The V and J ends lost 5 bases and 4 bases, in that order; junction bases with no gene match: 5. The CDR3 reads CASSVGGRYEQYF. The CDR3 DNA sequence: TGTGCCAGCAGTGTAGGGGGCAGGTACGAGCAGTACTTC.

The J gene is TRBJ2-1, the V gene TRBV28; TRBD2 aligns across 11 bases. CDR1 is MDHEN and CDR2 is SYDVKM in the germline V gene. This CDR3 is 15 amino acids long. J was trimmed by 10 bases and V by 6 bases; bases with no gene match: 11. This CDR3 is CASRNFLAGGREQFF. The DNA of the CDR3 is TGTGCCAGCAGGAATTTCTTAGCGGGAGGGCGGGAGCAGTTCTTC.

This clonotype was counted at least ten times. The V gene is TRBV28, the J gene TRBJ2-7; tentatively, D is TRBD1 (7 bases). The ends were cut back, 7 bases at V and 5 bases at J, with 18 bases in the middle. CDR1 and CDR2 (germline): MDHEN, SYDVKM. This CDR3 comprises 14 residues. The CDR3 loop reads CASIRGTVSNEQYF. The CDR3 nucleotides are TGTGCCAGCATCCGCGGGACAGTTAGCAACGAGCAGTACTTC.